This T cell receptor (beta chain) was sequenced during a study of CD8 T cells in ankylosing spondylitis. The V gene lost 11 bases and the J gene lost 0 bases, with 26 bases spanning the gap. Germline CDR1 is WSHSY and CDR2 is SAAADI. The CDR3 runs 18 residues. Overall study results and limits: Within ankylosing spondylitis blood, a TCR beta motif made up of roughly eight highly homologous variants appeared to be characteristic.

This clonotype has only a few counts. Antigen specificity is unknown. By quantitative 5'-RACE with molecular barcodes, the TCR beta libraries were made. TCRdb reanalysed the 5' RACE reads using MiXCR and keeps one entry per CDR3 protein. The repertoire holds under 400,000 distinct CDR3 sequences, with around a tenth as singletons. The J gene is TRBJ1-3, the V gene TRBV10-2; tentatively, D is TRBD1 (6 bases). The sequence was collected from a female donor with ankylosing spondylitis or in good health (not recorded which). The material sequenced was blood, either unsorted or a sorted T cell fraction (not recorded which). The CDR3 DNA reads as TGCGCCCCCGGAGACAGGAAGTCAGAGGGCCTCTCTGGAAACACCATATATTTT. Residues: CAPGDRKSEGLSGNTIYF.